This T cell receptor beta chain is drawn from a study of tissue T cells after allogeneic stem cell transplantation. Concerning this clone itself: What it binds is not known. Genes and germline come from the mouse. The read stops 1 residue short of the end of the CDR3; the missing end is completed from the germline J gene.

The CDR3 loop spans 14 amino acids. Trimming pared 3 bases from V and 0 bases from J, leaving 8 bases between. Germline CDR1 and CDR2: NSHNY and SYGAGN. Here immunoSEQ multiplex PCR was the method, and the copy in TCRdb shows in-frame clones only, minus some. The sample has about 48,000 clones, 73% seen once. The study, taken as a whole, reports: Tissue-detected TCR repertoire was only partly captured by blood and spleen T cells. Motif-based clustering found tissue-specific repertoire signatures shared across patients, though few clones were shared.

The V call is TRBV13-1, the J call TRBJ2-3; D call uncertain. The receptor was derived from a pool of C57BL/6 mice in good health. Specimen: sorted cells pooled from one or two spleens. CDR3 DNA (partial): TGTGCCAGCAGTGCATGGGAAAGTGCAGAAACGCTGTAT. This translates into CASSAWESAETLY. The whole CDR3 sequence is CASSAWESAETLYF.